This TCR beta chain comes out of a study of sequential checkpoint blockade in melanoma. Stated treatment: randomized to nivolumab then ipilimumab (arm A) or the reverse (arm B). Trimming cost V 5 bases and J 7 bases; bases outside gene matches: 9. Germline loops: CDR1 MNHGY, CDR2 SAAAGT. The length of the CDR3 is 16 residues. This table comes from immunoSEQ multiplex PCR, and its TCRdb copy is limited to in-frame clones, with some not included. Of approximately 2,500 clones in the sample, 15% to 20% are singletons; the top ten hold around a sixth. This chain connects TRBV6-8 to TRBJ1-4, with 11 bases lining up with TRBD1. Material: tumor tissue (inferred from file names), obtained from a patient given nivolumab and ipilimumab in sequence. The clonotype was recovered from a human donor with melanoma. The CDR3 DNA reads TGTGCCAGCAGTCCAGGGTTCGGGACAGGGGGTGAAAAACTGTTTTTT. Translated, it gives CASSPGFGTGGEKLFF.